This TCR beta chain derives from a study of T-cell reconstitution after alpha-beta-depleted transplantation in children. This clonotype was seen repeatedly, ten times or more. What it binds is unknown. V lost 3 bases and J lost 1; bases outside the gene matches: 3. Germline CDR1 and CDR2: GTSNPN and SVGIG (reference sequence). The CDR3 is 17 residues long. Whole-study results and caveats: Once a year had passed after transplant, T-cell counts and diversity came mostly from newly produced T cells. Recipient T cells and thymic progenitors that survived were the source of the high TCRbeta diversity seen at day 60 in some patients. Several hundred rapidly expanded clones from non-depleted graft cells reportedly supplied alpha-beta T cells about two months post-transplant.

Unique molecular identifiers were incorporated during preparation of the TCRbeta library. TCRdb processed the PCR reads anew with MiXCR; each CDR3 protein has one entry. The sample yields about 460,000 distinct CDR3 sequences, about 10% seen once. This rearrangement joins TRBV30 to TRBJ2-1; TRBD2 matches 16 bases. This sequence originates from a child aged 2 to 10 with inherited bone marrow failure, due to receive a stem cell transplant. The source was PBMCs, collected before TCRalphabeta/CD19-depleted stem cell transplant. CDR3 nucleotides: TGTGCCTGGAGCGCGGGACTAGCGGGAGGGTCCTACAATGAGCAGTTCTTC. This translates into CAWSAGLAGGSYNEQFF.